The clone carrying this T cell receptor (beta chain) was picked up many times. Its specificity is not known. The sample belongs to a study of HIV-infected children after antiretroviral therapy interruption. In the study overall: Most children had recorded EBV and CMV exposure. Weeks 0, 12, interruption end (24 or 48), and about 3 years post-study gave interruption-arm samples. Study findings and constraints: The Gini coefficient of naive CD4+ repertoires rose, returning to baseline by 3 years.

Germline loops: CDR1 MGHRA, CDR2 YSYEKL. The CDR3 covers 18 residues. The J segment lost 4 bases and the V segment lost 1 base, leaving 9 bases of the junction unmatched. Treatment defined: PENTA 11 planned treatment interruption arm or continuous ART arm. Naive CD4+ CD45RA+ CD45RO- T cells were FACS-sorted from thawed PBMCs. The TCR library was built from RNA with a 3' RACE protocol and unique molecular identifiers. TCRdb used MiXCR to reprocess the 3' RACE reads, holding one entry per CDR3 protein. The sample has 90,000 or so distinct CDR3 sequences, less than 7% seen once. This TCR was recovered from a pool of human donors with HIV. V is TRBV4-1 and J is TRBJ2-6, with 8 positions matching TRBD1. The sample consisted of CD45RA+ CD4+ T cells from PBMCs, pooled from several time points, taken from a donor given antiretroviral therapy, either interrupted or continuous. Subset given: naive CD4+ CD45RA+ CD45RO- T cells. CDR3 region: CASSQAPGQGSGANVLTF. In DNA, the CDR3 is TGCGCCAGCAGCCAAGCCCCCGGACAGGGTAGCGGGGCCAACGTCCTGACTTTC.